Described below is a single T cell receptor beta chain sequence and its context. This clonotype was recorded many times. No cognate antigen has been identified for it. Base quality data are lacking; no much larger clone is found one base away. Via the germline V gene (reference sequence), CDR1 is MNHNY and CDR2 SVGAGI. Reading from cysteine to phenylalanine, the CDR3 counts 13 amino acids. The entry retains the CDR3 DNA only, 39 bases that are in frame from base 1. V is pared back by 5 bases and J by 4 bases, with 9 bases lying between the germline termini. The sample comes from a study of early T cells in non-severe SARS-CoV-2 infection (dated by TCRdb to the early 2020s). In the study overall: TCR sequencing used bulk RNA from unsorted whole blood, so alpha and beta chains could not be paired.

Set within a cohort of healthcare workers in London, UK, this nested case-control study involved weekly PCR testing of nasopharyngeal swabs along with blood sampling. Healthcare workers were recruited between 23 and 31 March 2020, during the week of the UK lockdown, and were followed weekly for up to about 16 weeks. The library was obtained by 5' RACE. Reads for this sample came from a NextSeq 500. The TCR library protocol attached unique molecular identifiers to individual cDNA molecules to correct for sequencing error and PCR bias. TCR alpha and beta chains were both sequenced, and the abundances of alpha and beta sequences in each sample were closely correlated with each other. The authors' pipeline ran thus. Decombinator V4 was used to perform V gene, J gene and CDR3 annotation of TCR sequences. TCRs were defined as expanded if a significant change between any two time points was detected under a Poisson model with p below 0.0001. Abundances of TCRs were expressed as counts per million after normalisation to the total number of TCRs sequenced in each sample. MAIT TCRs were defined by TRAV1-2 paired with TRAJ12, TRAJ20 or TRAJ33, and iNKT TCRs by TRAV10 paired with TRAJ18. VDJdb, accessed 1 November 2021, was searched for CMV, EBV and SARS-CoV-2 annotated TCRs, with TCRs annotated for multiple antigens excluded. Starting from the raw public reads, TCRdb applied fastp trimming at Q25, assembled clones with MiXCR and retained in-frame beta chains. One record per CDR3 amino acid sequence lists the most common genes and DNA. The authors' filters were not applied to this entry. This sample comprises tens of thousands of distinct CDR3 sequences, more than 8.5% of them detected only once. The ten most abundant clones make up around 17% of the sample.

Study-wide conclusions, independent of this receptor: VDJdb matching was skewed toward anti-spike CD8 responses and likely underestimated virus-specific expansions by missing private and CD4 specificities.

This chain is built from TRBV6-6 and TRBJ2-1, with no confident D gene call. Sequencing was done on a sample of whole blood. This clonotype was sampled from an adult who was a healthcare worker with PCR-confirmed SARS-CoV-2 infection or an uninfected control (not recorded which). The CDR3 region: CASSPPAYNEQFF. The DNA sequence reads TGTGCCAGCAGTCCCCCTGCTTACAATGAGCAGTTCTTC.